The 9 T cell receptor beta chains in this list originate from one sample, sequenced in a study of CD4 T cells in relation to SARS-CoV-2 and coronaviruses. Sequenced by immunoSEQ multiplex PCR; TCRdb stores in-frame clones only, minus some. The top ten hold roughly 0.21% of the sample, which has nearly 70,000 clones, about 92% seen once. The unexposed donors gave CD4+ T cells in 2011-2018, prior to COVID-19. Material: naive CD4+ T cells from PBMCs. Subset of the sample: naive CD4+ T cells isolated by negative enrichment. The receptors stem from a human donor in good health.

The chain joins TRBV4-1 to TRBJ1-1; TRBD1 aligns across 9 bases. This CDR3 has 17 residues. Losses at the gene ends were 4 bases for V and 7 bases for J; bases not matched to a gene: 16. Germline V gene sequence: CDR1 MGHRA, CDR2 YSYEKL. The CDR3 sequence is CASSPSGTGFFSGEAFF. CDR3 DNA: TGCGCCAGCAGCCCATCCGGGACAGGGTTTTTTAGTGGTGAAGCTTTCTTT.

This chain links TRBV14 with TRBJ2-1; tentative D call: TRBD2 (5 bases). Germline V gene sequence: CDR1 SGHDN, CDR2 FVKESK. This CDR3 is 15 amino acids long. V gave up 4 bases and J gave up 2 bases, with 12 bases separating them. The CDR3 DNA reads TGTGCCAGCAGCCGAAGCGGAAGAGCCTACAATGAGCAGTTCTTC. It translates to CASSRSGRAYNEQFF. Full variable domain (rest looked up from reference TRBV14 and TRBJ2-1): EAGVTQFPSHSVIEKGQTVTLRCDPISGHDNLYWYRRVMGKEIKFLLHFVKESKQDESGMPNNRFLAERTGGTYSTLKVQPAELEDSGVYFCASSRSGRAYNEQFFGPGTRLTVL.

The gene calls are TRBV6-5 and TRBJ1-5; D is possibly TRBD1 (5 bases). V shed 0 bases and J shed 4 bases, with 7 bases lying between them. The germline V gene encodes CDR1 MNHEY and CDR2 SVGAGI. The CDR3 loop spans 14 amino acids. The CDR3 sequence: CASSYSGVNQPQHF. The CDR3 DNA follows: TGTGCCAGCAGTTACTCAGGGGTAAATCAGCCCCAGCATTTT.

This rearrangement joins TRBV5-4 to TRBJ1-1; no definite D call. The CDR3 runs 13 residues. From germline, CDR1 is SGHNT and CDR2 YYREEE (reference sequence). V gave up 2 bases and J gave up 3 bases, with 8 bases separating them. This CDR3 is CASSFEVHTEAFF. Written as DNA, the CDR3 is TGTGCCAGCAGCTTTGAGGTCCACACTGAAGCTTTCTTT. Supplemented by reference TRBV5-4 and TRBJ1-1, the full variable domain reads ETGVTQSPTHLIKTRGQQVTLRCSSQSGHNTVSWYQQALGQGPQFIFQYYREEENGRGNFPPRFSGLQFPNYSSELNVNALELDDSALYLCASSFEVHTEAFFGQGTRLTVV.

The chain recombines TRBV7-9 with TRBJ2-5; D is unclear. Germline values: CDR1 SEHNR, CDR2 FQNEAQ (reference sequence). Trimming took 2 bases from V and 5 from J, leaving 3 bases between them. The CDR3 contains 11 residues. CDR3 DNA sequence: TGTGCCAGCAGCTTATACGAGACCCAGTACTTC. Its protein is CASSLYETQYF.

The J gene is TRBJ1-5, the V gene TRBV18, with 9 bases aligning to TRBD1. CDR3 length equals 14 residues. Germline CDR1 and CDR2: KGHSH and LQKENI. Losses at the gene ends were 6 bases for V and 7 bases for J; bases not matched to a gene: 7. The CDR3 DNA reads TGTGCCAGCTCGCCTGGGACAGGGCAACAGCCCCAGCATTTT. Its translation is CASSPGTGQQPQHF.

The chain combines TRBV29-1 with TRBJ2-7; D is undetermined. Trimming shortened V by 6 bases and J by 1 base, and 4 bases separated the two germline ends. Germline V CDR1 and CDR2: SQVTM, ANQGSEA. CDR3 length: 10 residues. CDR3 bases: TGCAGCGTAGGTTCCTACGAGCAGTACTTC. This translates into CSVGSYEQYF.

The chain employs TRBV5-1 and TRBJ2-1; D possibly uses TRBD1 or TRBD2 (5 bases each). V was trimmed by 5 bases and J by 8 bases, leaving 20 bases between them. Germline CDR1 SGHRS, CDR2 YFSETQ. There are 15 residues in the CDR3. Written as DNA, the CDR3 is TGCGCCAGCAGGGGGGTAATTAGTTTAGGGGATGAGCAGTTCTTC. Amino acids: CASRGVISLGDEQFF.

The chain combines TRBV9 with TRBJ1-4; D not resolved. The CDR3 loop spans 13 amino acids. The germline V gene has CDR1 SGDLS and CDR2 YYNGEE. The V gene lost 4 bases and the J gene lost 7 bases, with 11 bases spanning the gap. CDR3 nucleotide sequence: TGTGCCAGCAGCCTCAGGTTGGGTGAAAAACTGTTTTTT. This encodes CASSLRLGEKLFF.